A selection of T cell receptor beta chains follows, all from one sample in a study of cytomegalovirus exposure and HLA in healthy donors. The assay was immunoSEQ multiplex PCR, and TCRdb's table has in-frame clones only and misses some. The sample contains 90,000 to 120,000 clones, about 70% of which appear only once. The sequencing sample was made of PBMCs. The receptors were sampled from a middle-aged man in good health and CMV-seropositive. Each CDR3 is given with its conserved first and last residue. D genes are given only for firm matches. Only part of the rows carry a size: once, few, many, or a class if the clone is expanded.

>NA|TRBV11-2|NA|TRBJ2-7
TGTGCCAGCAGCTTAGGGCGGACCTACGAGCAGTACTTC
CASSLGRTYEQYF
>NA|TRBV4-1|NA|TRBJ2-5
TGCGCCAGCAGCCAAGCCATCTGCCCCGGGGAGACCCAGTACTTC
CASSQAICPGETQYF
>TRBD2|TRBV2|NA|TRBJ2-7
TGTGCCAGCAGTGAACTAGCGGGAATCAACGAGCAGTACTTC
CASSELAGINEQYF
>NA|TRBV6-6|NA|TRBJ1-4
TGTGCCAGCAGTTACCCTGACAGAGATCCTAATGAAAAACTGTTTTTT
CASSYPDRDPNEKLFF
>TRBD1|TRBV6-5|NA|TRBJ1-4
TGTGCCAGCAGTCCCCGGACAGGGGGGTTACGACTGTTTTTT
CASSPRTGGLRLFF
>NA|TRBV28|NA|TRBJ2-3
TGTGCCAGCAGTGGACCGGGACAAGGTGGGGATACGCAGTATTTT
CASSGPGQGGDTQYF
>TRBD2|TRBV7-9|NA|TRBJ2-3
TGTGCCAGCAGCTTACCCGGGACTAGCGGCACAGATACGCAGTATTTT
CASSLPGTSGTDTQYF
>NA|TRBV29-1|NA|TRBJ1-2
TGCAGCGTTGGGGCAGCTAACTATGGCTACACCTTC
CSVGAANYGYTF
>TRBD2|TRBV11-2|NA|TRBJ2-7
TGTGCCAGCAGCTTTCTGGGACTAGCGGCCTCCTACGAGCAGTACTTC
CASSFLGLAASYEQYF
>TRBD1|TRBV2|NA|TRBJ2-4
TGTGCCAGCAAAACAGGGGGCGAAAAGGTTGGCATTCAGTACTTC
CASKTGGEKVGIQYF
>NA|TRBV30|NA|TRBJ1-5
TGTGCCTGGAGTGTAAACGGCGGTCAGCCCCAGCATTTT
CAWSVNGGQPQHF
>TRBD2|TRBV11-2|NA|TRBJ2-3
TGTGCCAGCAGCCGAATTAGCGGGAGAGTGAGCACAGATACGCAGTATTTT
CASSRISGRVSTDTQYF
>TRBD1|TRBV10-3|few|TRBJ2-3
TGTGCCATCAGCTCCGGGACAGGGGGCGCGAAGGTAGCAGATACGCAGTATTTT
CAISSGTGGAKVADTQYF
>NA|TRBV5-4|NA|TRBJ1-2
TGTGCCAGCAGAGCAGGGGTTCCCAACTATGGCTACACCTTC
CASRAGVPNYGYTF
>TRBD1|TRBV5-5|NA|TRBJ1-2
TGTGCCAGCAGCTTGGCCTGGGACAGGGGGACCGATGGCTACACCTTC
CASSLAWDRGTDGYTF
>TRBD2|TRBV19|NA|TRBJ2-2
TGTGCCAGTAGTGGAGGGAGGGCTAACACCGGGGAGCTGTTTTTT
CASSGGRANTGELFF
>TRBD2|TRBV19|NA|TRBJ2-7
TGTGCCAGTTCGAGCGGGAGCTACGAGCAGTACTTC
CASSSGSYEQYF
>TRBD1|TRBV5-1|NA|TRBJ1-1
TGCGCCAGCAGCTCCCGGGACAGGGGAGGATGGACTGAAGCTTTCTTT
CASSSRDRGGWTEAFF
>TRBD2|TRBV30|NA|TRBJ2-3
TGTGCCTGGAGTGTGCCCGGCGGGAGGGGGAGCACAGATACGCAGTATTTT
CAWSVPGGRGSTDTQYF
>TRBD2|TRBV20-1|NA|TRBJ2-1
TGCAGTTGCGGGAGGGGGAATGAGCAGTTCTTC
CSCGRGNEQFF
>TRBD1|TRBV7-6|once|TRBJ2-2
TGTGCCAGCAGCCCTAATCCGACAGGGCCGAACACCGGGGAGCTGTTTTTT
CASSPNPTGPNTGELFF
>TRBD1|TRBV9|NA|TRBJ2-7
TGTGCCAGCAGCGTAGGATCGGGACAGGGTTGGCACGAGCAGTACTTC
CASSVGSGQGWHEQYF
>TRBD1|TRBV4-1|NA|TRBJ2-3
TGCGCCAGCAGCCCAGGGGGTAGGGGCACAGATACGCAGTATTTT
CASSPGGRGTDTQYF
>NA|TRBV6-1|NA|TRBJ2-5
TGTGCCAGCAGTGGACAGCAGCAAGAGACCCAGTACTTC
CASSGQQQETQYF
>TRBD1|TRBV28|NA|TRBJ2-7
TGTGCCAGCAGCAGTTCCGGGACAGGGACGTACGAGCAGTACTTC
CASSSSGTGTYEQYF
>TRBD1|TRBV7-9|NA|TRBJ1-2
TGTTCCAGCAGCTCAGGGGGCAACTATGGCTACACCTTC
CSSSSGGNYGYTF
>TRBD2|TRBV5-4|NA|TRBJ2-7
TGTGCCAGCAGCTTTGCTAGCGGGGGTGGGCAGTACTTC
CASSFASGGGQYF
>TRBD1|TRBV5-4|NA|TRBJ2-7
TGTGCCAGCAAGGGACAGAGCTCCTACGAGCAGTACTTC
CASKGQSSYEQYF
>NA|TRBV28|once|TRBJ1-2
TGTACCAGCAGACTCCTCGGCAGGGCCGTCGGCTACACCTTC
CTSRLLGRAVGYTF
>TRBD2|TRBV19|NA|TRBJ2-7
TGTGCCAGTTCTGGACTAGCGGGAGCGAACGAGCAGTACTTC
CASSGLAGANEQYF
>NA|TRBV10-2|NA|TRBJ2-7
TGCGCCAGCAGCAAGCGGGTCCACGAGCAGTACTTC
CASSKRVHEQYF
>NA|TRBV5-1|few|TRBJ1-5
TGCGCCAGCAGCTTCGGAAGCGGGGATAGCAATCAGCCCCAGCATTTT
CASSFGSGDSNQPQHF
>TRBD1|TRBV5-1|NA|TRBJ1-1
TGCGCCAGCAGCCCTGACAGGGGGCGCACTGAAGCTTTCTTT
CASSPDRGRTEAFF
>TRBD2|TRBV5-4|NA|TRBJ2-3
TGTGCCAGCAGCTTTACGAGCGGGAGTACCGATACGCAGTATTTT
CASSFTSGSTDTQYF
>TRBD2|TRBV25-1|NA|TRBJ2-7
TGTGCCAGCAGCCTCACCTCCGGGACTACCGAGCAGTACTTC
CASSLTSGTTEQYF
>NA|TRBV2|once|TRBJ2-7
TGTGCCAGCAGTAAACAGGGAGAGCAGCAGTACTTC
CASSKQGEQQYF
>NA|TRBV2|NA|TRBJ2-1
TGTGCCAGCAGTGGAGAGACAACCGCCGGATGGCAGTTCTTC
CASSGETTAGWQFF
>TRBD1|TRBV12-5|NA|TRBJ1-4
TGTGCTAGTGGTTTTGCTAGGTACCGGGACAGGGGTGAAAAACTGTTTTTT
CASGFARYRDRGEKLFF
>NA|TRBV13|once|TRBJ2-1
TGTGCCAGCAGCCCCCCTGACAAAGACAATGAGCAGTTCTTC
CASSPPDKDNEQFF
>NA|TRBV7-8|NA|TRBJ1-5
TGTGCCAGCAGCTCCCCCGGGAACAATCAGCCCCAGCATTTT
CASSSPGNNQPQHF
>TRBD1|TRBV5-4|few|TRBJ2-7
TGTGCCAGCAGCTTAGCAGGGGGATTAAACTACGAGCAGTACTTC
CASSLAGGLNYEQYF
>NA|TRBV2|NA|TRBJ1-5
TGTGCCAGCAGAGTACAGGATCAGCCCCAGCATTTT
CASRVQDQPQHF
>NA|TRBV5-1|NA|TRBJ2-7
TGCGCCAGCAGCTTGGATTTTTACGAGCAGTACTTC
CASSLDFYEQYF
>TRBD2|TRBV5-1|few|TRBJ2-1
TGCGCCAGCACGGTAGAAGCGGGGGTCCTTAGGGATGAGCAGTTCTTC
CASTVEAGVLRDEQFF
>NA|TRBV5-1|once|TRBJ2-1
TGCGCCAGCAGCTACGGGGGAACCAAACCATACAATGAGCAGTTCTTC
CASSYGGTKPYNEQFF
>NA|TRBV12-5|NA|TRBJ1-5
TGTGCTAGTGACCGAGACAGCGGCAATCAGCCCCAGCATTTT
CASDRDSGNQPQHF
>NA|TRBV7-3|once|TRBJ1-1
TGTGCCAGCAGCACACAGGGTGCCACTGAAGCTTTCTTT
CASSTQGATEAFF
>NA|TRBV5-1|NA|TRBJ1-3
TGCGCCAGCAGCTTGGCAGGGGACGGAAACACCATATATTTT
CASSLAGDGNTIYF
>NA|TRBV6-1|NA|TRBJ2-5
TGTGCCAGCAGTGTAGGAGGGGACAGCTCTTCCCAGTACTTC
CASSVGGDSSSQYF
>TRBD1|TRBV5-6|NA|TRBJ1-6
TGTGCCAGCAGACGGGACAGTGATTCACCCCTCCACTTT
CASRRDSDSPLHF
>TRBD2|TRBV6-6|NA|TRBJ2-5
TGTGCCAGCAGTTACTCGGCGGGAGGGCAAGAGACCCAGTACTTC
CASSYSAGGQETQYF
>NA|TRBV15|NA|TRBJ2-1
TGTGCCACCAGCAGAGTGGGTAGCACGGCGGAGAGGGAGCAGTTCTTC
CATSRVGSTAEREQFF
>NA|TRBV5-4|NA|TRBJ1-1
TGTGCCAGCAGCCCCAAGTTACAGGCAAGCCCTGAAGCTTTCTTT
CASSPKLQASPEAFF
>NA|TRBV13|NA|TRBJ1-2
TGTGCCAGCAGCTTAGGCCTCGGCAGGGCTAACTATGGCTACACCTTC
CASSLGLGRANYGYTF
>TRBD2|TRBV2|NA|TRBJ2-5
TGTGCCAGCCAGTTGGGGACTACGGCTCAAGAGACCCAGTACTTC
CASQLGTTAQETQYF